Following are 9 T cell receptor beta chains from one sample sequenced in a study of T-cell reconstitution after alpha-beta-depleted transplantation in children. Unique molecular identifiers featured in how the TCRbeta library was prepared. TCRdb called the PCR reads again in MiXCR, with one record for every CDR3 protein. The top ten hold under 35% of the sample, which has roughly 110,000 distinct CDR3 sequences, 10% seen once. Specimen: PBMCs, collected before TCRalphabeta/CD19-depleted stem cell transplant. The receptors originated from a boy aged 2-9 years with acute lymphoblastic leukemia, due to receive a stem cell transplant.

Written as DNA, the CDR3 is TGTGCCAGCACCACGGGACAGGGAAACTACGAGCAGTACTTC. Its translation: CASTTGQGNYEQYF. The chain links TRBV2 to TRBJ2-7; TRBD1 matches 9 bases. There are 14 residues in the CDR3. V was clipped by 7 bases and J by 3 bases; unmatched bases: 7. Germline V lookup: CDR1 SNHLY, CDR2 FYNNEI.

This clonotype was picked up a small number of times. The chain carries TRBV5-1 and TRBJ2-3; 10 bases fit TRBD2. The germline V gene encodes CDR1 SGHRS and CDR2 YFSETQ. V lost 5 bases, J lost 0 bases, and 9 bases stayed unmatched. The CDR3 is 17 amino acids. The CDR3 reads CASRPGLADDSTDTQYF. DNA for the CDR3: TGCGCCAGCAGACCAGGACTAGCGGACGATAGCACAGATACGCAGTATTTT.

The table lists this clonotype with a few counts. The chain employs TRBV19 and TRBJ2-1; D perhaps matches TRBD1 (6 bases). Germline CDR1 LNHDA, CDR2 SQIVND (reference sequence). This CDR3 comprises 15 residues. Trimming left V 3 bases short and J 1 base short, with 10 bases between. CDR3: CASSMQGLSYNEQFF. The CDR3 DNA reads as TGTGCCAGTAGTATGCAGGGGTTGTCCTACAATGAGCAGTTCTTC.

This clonotype has at least ten counts. V usage is TRBV7-8 and J usage is TRBJ2-2; possible D gene TRBD1, 5 bases. The germline V gene encodes CDR1 SGHVS and CDR2 FQNEAQ. Between the trimmed V and J ends, which lost 2 bases and 4 bases, there was a span of 17 bases. The CDR3 length is 17 residues. CDR3 loop: CASSLKLGVRLTGELFF. The CDR3 DNA follows: TGTGCCAGCAGCTTAAAGTTAGGGGTACGACTCACCGGGGAGCTGTTTTTT.

The count of this clonotype is one. This chain links TRBV4-1 with TRBJ2-3; D unclear. V lost 0 bases and J 1 base, leaving 8 bases between the germline ends. CDR3 length: 15 amino acids. Germline CDR1 MGHRA, CDR2 YSYEKL. CDR3 in amino acids: CASSQERLGTDTQYF. Written as DNA, the CDR3 is TGCGCCAGCAGCCAAGAGCGCCTCGGCACAGATACGCAGTATTTT.

The chain links TRBV27 to TRBJ1-6; TRBD1 aligns across 7 bases. The CDR3 is made up of 14 amino acids. The V segment lost 7 bases and the J segment 4 bases; nucleotides outside the gene matches: 4. Germline values: CDR1 MNHEY, CDR2 SMNVEV (reference sequence). CDR3: CASNPTGYNSPLHF. The CDR3 bases are TGTGCCAGCAATCCGACAGGGTATAATTCACCCCTCCACTTT.

This clonotype was seen ten or more times. The chain has TRBV12-3 or TRBV12-4 and TRBJ2-1, with D possibly matching TRBD2 (6 bases). V was cut by 5 bases and J by 2 bases, with 16 bases left in between. CDR3 length: 16 amino acids. This CDR3 reads CASSGGLAETYNEQFF. In DNA, the CDR3 is TGTGCCAGCAGTGGGGGGTTAGCGGAAACCTACAATGAGCAGTTCTTC.

This clonotype was seen at least ten times. The V gene is TRBV5-1, the J gene TRBJ2-1, with TRBD2 matching 14 bases. This CDR3 has 19 amino acids. The ends lost 3 bases at V and 0 bases at J; junction bases unmatched: 8. Germline V gene sequence: CDR1 SGHRS, CDR2 YFSETQ. DNA for the CDR3: TGCGCCAGCAGCTCGCGACTAGCGGGAGGGCCTAGCTCCTACAATGAGCAGTTCTTC. Translation: CASSSRLAGGPSSYNEQFF.

The V and J genes are TRBV4-1 and TRBJ2-4; 10 bases are shared with TRBD2. The CDR3 contains 18 residues. The V segment lost 2 bases and the J segment 11 bases; nucleotides outside the gene matches: 18. CDR1 and CDR2 (germline): MGHRA, YSYEKL. The chain's CDR3 is CASSQQFGTSVQFVVQYF. In DNA, the CDR3 is TGCGCCAGCAGCCAACAATTCGGGACTAGCGTCCAATTCGTCGTTCAGTACTTC.